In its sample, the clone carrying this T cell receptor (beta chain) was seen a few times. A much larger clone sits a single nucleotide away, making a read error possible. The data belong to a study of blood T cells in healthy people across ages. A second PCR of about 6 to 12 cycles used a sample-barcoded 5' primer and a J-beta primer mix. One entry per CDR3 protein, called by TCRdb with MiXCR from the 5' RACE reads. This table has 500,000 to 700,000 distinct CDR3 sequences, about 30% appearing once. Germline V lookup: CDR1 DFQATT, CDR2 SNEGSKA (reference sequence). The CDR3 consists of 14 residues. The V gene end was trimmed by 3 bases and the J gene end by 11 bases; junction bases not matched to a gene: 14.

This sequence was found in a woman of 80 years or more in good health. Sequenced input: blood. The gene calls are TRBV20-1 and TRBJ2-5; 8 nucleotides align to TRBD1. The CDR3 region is CSASVGQGTNEQYF. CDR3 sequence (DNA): TGCAGTGCTAGCGTTGGACAGGGAACCAATGAGCAGTACTTC.